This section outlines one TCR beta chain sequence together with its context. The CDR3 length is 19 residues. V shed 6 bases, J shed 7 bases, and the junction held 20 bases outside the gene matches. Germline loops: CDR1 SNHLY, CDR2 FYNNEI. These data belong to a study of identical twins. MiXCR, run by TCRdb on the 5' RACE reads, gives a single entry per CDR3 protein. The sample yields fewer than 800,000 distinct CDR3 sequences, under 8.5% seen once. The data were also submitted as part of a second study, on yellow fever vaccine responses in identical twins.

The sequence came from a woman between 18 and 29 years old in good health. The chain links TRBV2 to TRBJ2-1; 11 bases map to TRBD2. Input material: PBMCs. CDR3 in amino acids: CASRKRASGGHLGLNEQFF. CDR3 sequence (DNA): TGTGCCAGCAGGAAAAGGGCTAGCGGGGGGCATCTAGGTCTGAATGAGCAGTTCTTC.